The clone carrying this T cell receptor (beta chain) was detected only a few times. Antigen: not known. Every sample gave at least 6 micrograms of total RNA when it was extracted. The data stem from a study of blood T cells in healthy people across ages. Study-wide findings and caveats: In these data, TCR beta diversity tracked strongly with naive T cell percentage. Versus aged donors, long-lived donors had higher diversity and more naive CD4+ cells.

A second PCR of roughly 7 to 11 cycles used a sample-barcoded 5' primer and a J-beta primer mix. All cDNA molecules were each tagged by a template-switch adaptor with 12 random nucleotides. Using its own MiXCR run on the 5' RACE reads, TCRdb lists one record per CDR3 protein. The sample lists some 1.7 million distinct CDR3 sequences, 28% occurring once. The CDR3 consists of 15 residues. Germline assignment: CDR1 SSHAT and CDR2 FNYEAQ (reference sequence). V was shortened by 4 bases and J by 5 bases, with 17 bases between the two germline ends. The chain recombines TRBV7-7 with TRBJ2-5, with a weak D call TRBD1 (5 bases). The sequencing input was blood. This receptor was obtained from a woman aged 25-40 years in good health. The DNA for the CDR3 is TGTGCCAGCAGCTCCTCTGGGGCGGTTGGGGAGACCCAGTACTTC. Translated: CASSSSGAVGETQYF. The full variable domain, rest sourced from reference TRBV7-7 and TRBJ2-5, is GAGVSQSPRYKVTKRGQDVTLRCDPISSHATLYWYQQALGQGPEFLTYFNYEAQPDKSGLPSDRFSAERPEGSISTLTIQRTEQRDSAMYRCASSSSGAVGETQYFGPGTRLLVL.